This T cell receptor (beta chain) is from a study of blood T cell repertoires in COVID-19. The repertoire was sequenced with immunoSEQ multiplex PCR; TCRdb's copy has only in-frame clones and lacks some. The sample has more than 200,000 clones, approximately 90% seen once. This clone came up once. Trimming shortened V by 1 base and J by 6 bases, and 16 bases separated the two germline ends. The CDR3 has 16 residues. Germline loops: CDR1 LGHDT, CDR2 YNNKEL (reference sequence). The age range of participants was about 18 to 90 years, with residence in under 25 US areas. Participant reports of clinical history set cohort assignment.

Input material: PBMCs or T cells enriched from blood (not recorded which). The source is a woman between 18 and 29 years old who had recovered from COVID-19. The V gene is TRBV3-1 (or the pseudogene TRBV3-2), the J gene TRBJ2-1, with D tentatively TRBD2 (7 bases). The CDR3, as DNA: TGTGCCAGCAGCCAAGTTGAAGGGAGGGGGGGCAATGAGCAGTTCTTC. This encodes CASSQVEGRGGNEQFF.